One sample yielded the 16 T cell receptor beta chains listed below, sequenced in a study of blood T cell repertoires in COVID-19. The method was immunoSEQ multiplex PCR; TCRdb's version includes in-frame clones alone and lacks a portion of them. Here the sample spans 95,000 to 110,000 clones, 90% to 95% being singletons. Sequencing used peripheral blood. These receptors all stem from a human donor in a cohort sampled during active COVID-19.

V gene TRBV19 combines with J gene TRBJ1-1; a weak D match, TRBD1 (5 bases). Germline V gives CDR1 LNHDA, CDR2 SQIVND (reference sequence). V was clipped by 5 bases and J by 1 base, with 11 bases between them. The CDR3 runs to 14 residues. The CDR3 nucleotides are TGTGCCAGTAGTCTCCGGGGGGGGAACACTGAAGCTTTCTTT. Its translation is CASSLRGGNTEAFF.

This clone occurred once. This chain joins TRBV4-1 and TRBJ2-2; D is unclear. V gave up 2 bases and J gave up 0 bases, with 10 bases separating them. The length of the CDR3 is 16 residues. Germline CDR1 and CDR2: MGHRA and YSYEKL. The CDR3 bases are TGCGCCAGCAGCCAATCAGGTGGCTCGAACACCGGGGAGCTGTTTTTT. It translates to CASSQSGGSNTGELFF.

The gene calls are TRBV23-1 and TRBJ1-5; D gene unclear. TRBV23-1 is designated an ORF whose function remains uncertain. The CDR3 is made up of 17 amino acids. V was trimmed by 1 base and J by 0 bases, leaving 13 bases between them. CDR3 amino acids: CASSQWWQTVSNQPQHF. In nucleotides, the CDR3 is TGCGCCAGCAGTCAATGGTGGCAGACTGTTAGCAATCAGCCCCAGCATTTT.

This rearrangement joins TRBV5-1 to TRBJ2-1; the match to TRBD2 covers 10 bases. CDR3 length equals 15 residues. Germline assignment: CDR1 SGHRS and CDR2 YFSETQ. V gave up 9 bases and J gave up 7 bases; unmatched junction bases: 13. CDR3: CATRPLAGAGNEQFF. DNA for the CDR3: TGCGCCACCCGACCCCTAGCGGGAGCGGGTAATGAGCAGTTCTTC.

The chain joins TRBV9 to TRBJ2-7; D unresolved. V was cut by 3 bases and J by 4 bases, with 17 bases left in between. Germline CDR1 and CDR2: SGDLS and YYNGEE. This CDR3 spans 15 amino acids. CDR3: CASSAGSGVGYEQYF. CDR3 coding DNA: TGTGCCAGCAGCGCGGGTTCCGGAGTAGGATACGAGCAGTACTTC.

The chain couples TRBV6-6 to TRBJ1-6; no clear D gene. Germline V gives CDR1 MNHNY, CDR2 SVGAGI (reference sequence). The CDR3 has 16 amino acids. Trimming took 8 bases from V and 0 from J, leaving 14 bases between them. The CDR3 is CASSVVASSYNSPLHF. For the CDR3, the DNA is TGTGCCAGCTCTGTCGTAGCTAGCTCCTATAATTCACCCCTCCACTTT.

The chain employs TRBV4-1 and TRBJ2-1; weak D call: TRBD2 (6 bases). The CDR3 runs 16 residues. The V end was cut by 3 bases, the J end by 0 bases, with 12 bases between. Per the germline V gene, CDR1 is MGHRA and CDR2 is YSYEKL. CDR3 nucleotide sequence: TGCGCCAGCAGCCACCAGCGGGCGAGCTCCTACAATGAGCAGTTCTTC. Its protein is CASSHQRASSYNEQFF.

V gene TRBV25-1 combines with J gene TRBJ2-7; TRBD1 matches 11 bases. From germline, CDR1 is MGHDK and CDR2 SYGVNS. V shed 2 bases, J shed 3 bases, and the junction held 9 bases outside the gene matches. CDR3 length equals 17 residues. CDR3 amino acids: CASSELRTGGRNYEQYF. In DNA form, the CDR3 reads TGTGCCAGCAGTGAACTGCGGACAGGGGGCCGGAACTACGAGCAGTACTTC.

The chain employs TRBV15 and TRBJ2-1, with TRBD2 matching 9 bases. With V trimmed by 5 bases and J by 4 bases, 6 bases remained unmatched. In germline, CDR1 is LNHNV, CDR2 YYDKDF (reference sequence). CDR3 length: 15 amino acids. CDR3 loop: CATSARTSVYNEQFF. The CDR3 nucleotides are TGTGCCACCAGCGCCAGGACTAGCGTTTACAATGAGCAGTTCTTC.

This chain links TRBV7-3 with TRBJ1-6; 9 bases agree with TRBD1. CDR1 is SGHTA and CDR2 is FQGTGA in the germline V gene. After removal of 1 base from V and 6 bases from J, the junction contained 7 bases not matched to a gene. CDR3 length equals 17 residues. The chain's CDR3 is CASSLNPRDRANSPLHF. CDR3 DNA sequence: TGTGCCAGCAGCTTAAACCCCAGGGACAGGGCTAATTCACCCCTCCACTTT.

The V and J genes are TRBV19 and TRBJ1-2; possibly TRBD1 for D (6 bases). Trimming took off 3 bases at V and 5 bases at J, with 13 bases between the two ends. Per the germline V gene, CDR1 is LNHDA and CDR2 is SQIVND (reference sequence). This CDR3 has 14 amino acids. The DNA of the CDR3 is TGTGCCAGTAGTATCTCGCAGGGGCTTTATGGCTACACCTTC. Residues: CASSISQGLYGYTF.

The chain couples TRBV4-3 to TRBJ2-1, with D maybe TRBD2 (5 bases). Per the germline V gene, CDR1 is LGHNA and CDR2 is YSLEER. With 0 bases removed from V and 4 bases from J, the gap between germline ends came to 10 bases. The CDR3 sequence is 15 residues long. The CDR3 bases are TGCGCCAGCAGCCAAGATCGCGGGCTGTACAATGAGCAGTTCTTC. It translates to CASSQDRGLYNEQFF.

This chain links TRBV27 with TRBJ1-5; D perhaps matches TRBD1 (5 bases). The CDR3 consists of 16 residues. V was shortened by 0 bases and J by 4 bases, with 13 bases between the two germline ends. Germline V lookup: CDR1 MNHEY, CDR2 SMNVEV (reference sequence). Written as DNA, the CDR3 is TGTGCCAGCAGTTTATCCGCGGGGACTCAGAATCAGCCCCAGCATTTT. This translates into CASSLSAGTQNQPQHF.

The chain uses TRBV19 and TRBJ2-4, with D unresolved. This CDR3 is 14 amino acids long. Trimming removed 7 bases at V and 7 bases at J, with 17 bases between. Germline V gene data show CDR1 as LNHDA and CDR2 as SQIVND (reference sequence). In nucleotides, the CDR3 is TGTGCCAGTACCGAGCGTTCCTCCGGTAACATTCAGTACTTC. It yields the protein CASTERSSGNIQYF.

The chain links TRBV6-4 to TRBJ2-7, with 8 bases identical to TRBD2. With 0 bases clipped from V and 4 bases from J, the junction kept 2 bases outside the gene matches. Germline values: CDR1 MRHNA, CDR2 SNTAGT. The CDR3 consists of 14 residues. DNA of the CDR3: TGTGCCAGCAGTGACTCGGGACTAGGGTACGAGCAGTACTTC. Translation gives CASSDSGLGYEQYF.

This clone was recorded only once. The gene calls are TRBV24-1 and TRBJ2-2, with 7 bases lining up with TRBD1. The CDR3 covers 18 residues. Germline V lookup: CDR1 KGHDR, CDR2 SFDVKD. J gave up 3 bases and V 5 bases, and 14 bases lay outside the gene matches. CDR3 in amino acids: CATSALGTAHWDTGELFF. In nucleotides, the CDR3 is TGTGCCACCAGTGCCCTAGGGACAGCTCATTGGGACACCGGGGAGCTGTTTTTT.